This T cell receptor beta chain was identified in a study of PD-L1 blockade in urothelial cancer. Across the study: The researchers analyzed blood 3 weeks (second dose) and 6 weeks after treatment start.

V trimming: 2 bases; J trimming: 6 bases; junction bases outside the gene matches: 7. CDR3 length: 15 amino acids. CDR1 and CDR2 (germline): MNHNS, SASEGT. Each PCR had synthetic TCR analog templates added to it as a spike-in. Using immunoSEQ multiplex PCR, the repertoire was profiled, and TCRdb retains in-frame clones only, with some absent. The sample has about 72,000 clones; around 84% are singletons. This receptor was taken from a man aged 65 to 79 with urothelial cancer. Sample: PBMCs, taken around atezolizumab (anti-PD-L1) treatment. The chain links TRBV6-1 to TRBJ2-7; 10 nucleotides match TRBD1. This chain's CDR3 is CASSEIGTGVGEQYF. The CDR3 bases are TGTGCCAGCAGTGAAATAGGGACAGGGGTCGGCGAGCAGTACTTC.